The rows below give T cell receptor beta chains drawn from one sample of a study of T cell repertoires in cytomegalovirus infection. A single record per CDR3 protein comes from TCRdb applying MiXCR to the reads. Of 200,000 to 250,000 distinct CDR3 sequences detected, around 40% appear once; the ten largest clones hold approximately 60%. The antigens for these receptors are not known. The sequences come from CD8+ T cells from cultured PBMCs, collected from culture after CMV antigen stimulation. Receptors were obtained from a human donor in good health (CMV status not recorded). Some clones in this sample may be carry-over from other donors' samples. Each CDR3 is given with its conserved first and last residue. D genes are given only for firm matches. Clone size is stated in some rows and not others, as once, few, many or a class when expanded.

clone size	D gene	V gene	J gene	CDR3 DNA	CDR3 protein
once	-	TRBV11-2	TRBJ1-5	TGTGCCAGCAGCAGCCGGGACGGAGCCCTCAATCAGCCCCAGCATTTT	CASSSRDGALNQPQHF
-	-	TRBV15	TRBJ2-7	TGTGCCACCAGCAGAGAGAAATACGAGCAGTACTTC	CATSREKYEQYF
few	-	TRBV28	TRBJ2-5	TGTGCCAGCGATCGGACCCCCGGACAAGAGACCCAGTACTTC	CASDRTPGQETQYF
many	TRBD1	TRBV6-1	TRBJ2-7	TGTGCCGCCCACCGGGACAGGGGAGGCGAGCAGTACTTC	CAAHRDRGGEQYF
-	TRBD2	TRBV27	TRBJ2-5	TGTGCCAGCAGTCTTCTAGCGGGAGGAACCCAAGAGACCCAGTACTTC	CASSLLAGGTQETQYF
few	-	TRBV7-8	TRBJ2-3	TGTGCCAGCAGCTTAGTACGTACTAGCACAGATACGCAGTATTTT	CASSLVRTSTDTQYF
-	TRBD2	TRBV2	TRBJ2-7	TGTGCCAGCAGAGGCCGTAGCGGGGGCCTCTCCTACGAGCAGTACTTC	CASRGRSGGLSYEQYF
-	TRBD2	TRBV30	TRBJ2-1	TGTGCCTGGGCCCAGGGAGGGACTAGGACCTACAATGAGCAGTTCTTC	CAWAQGGTRTYNEQFF
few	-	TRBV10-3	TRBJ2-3	TGTGCCATCACCCCCTCGACTCTAGGTCCAGATACGCAGTATTTT	CAITPSTLGPDTQYF
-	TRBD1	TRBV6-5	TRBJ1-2	TGTGCCACCTTCCTAACAGGGGGCGTCGGCTATGGCTACACCTTC	CATFLTGGVGYGYTF
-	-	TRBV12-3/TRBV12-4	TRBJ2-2	TGTGCCAGCAGTGCAAGGGTCACCGGGGAGCTGTTTTTT	CASSARVTGELFF
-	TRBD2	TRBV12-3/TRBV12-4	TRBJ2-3	TGTGCCAGCAGTCCCCTAGCGGGGGGGCCGGATACGCAGTATTTT	CASSPLAGGPDTQYF
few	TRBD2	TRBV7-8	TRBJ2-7	TGTGCCAGCAGCTCCACGACTAGCGGGAGATCCTACGAGCAGTACTTC	CASSSTTSGRSYEQYF
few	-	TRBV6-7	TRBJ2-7	TGTGCCAGCAGGACCATCGACGGCTCCTACGAGCAGTACTTC	CASRTIDGSYEQYF
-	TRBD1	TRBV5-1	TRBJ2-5	TGCGCCAGCAGCTTTTCAGGGACAGGGGAAGAGACCCAGTACTTC	CASSFSGTGEETQYF
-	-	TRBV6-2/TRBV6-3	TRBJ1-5	TGTGCCAGCAGTTACTCCAGGGGAGGTCAGCCCCAGCATTTT	CASSYSRGGQPQHF
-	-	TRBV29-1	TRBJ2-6	TGCAGCGTTGTGATCTCTGGGGCCAACGTCCTGACTTTC	CSVVISGANVLTF
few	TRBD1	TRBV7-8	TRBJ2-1	TGTGCCAGCAGCGGTTCTGGGACAGGGATCAATGAGCAGTTCTTC	CASSGSGTGINEQFF
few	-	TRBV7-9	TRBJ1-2	TGTGCCAGCAGCCCCCCCACAGCCGACTATGGCTACACCTTC	CASSPPTADYGYTF
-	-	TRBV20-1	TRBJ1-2	TGCAGTGCTAGAGATTATGGGACGGACTATGGCTACACCTTC	CSARDYGTDYGYTF
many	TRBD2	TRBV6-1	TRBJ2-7	TGTGCCAGCAGTCACGGGCTAGCGGGATACGAGCAGTACTTC	CASSHGLAGYEQYF
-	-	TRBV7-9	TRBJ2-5	TGTGCCAGCAGCTTACTAGATCGGATGGAGACCCAGTACTTC	CASSLLDRMETQYF
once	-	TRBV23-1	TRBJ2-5	TGCGCCAGCAGTCAACGATGGGTCCAGGGAGGCGGGGTAAAAGAGACCCAGTACTTC	CASSQRWVQGGGVKETQYF
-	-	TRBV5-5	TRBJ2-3	TGTGCCAGCAGCTACGGAGGGCGGCTCAACACAGATACGCAGTATTTT	CASSYGGRLNTDTQYF
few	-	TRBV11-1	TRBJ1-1	TGTGCCAGCAGCCACCTTCGTGGGGCCTGGGGCACTGAAGCTTTCTTT	CASSHLRGAWGTEAFF
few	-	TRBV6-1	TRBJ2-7	TGTGCCAGCAGTGATCCTCTGGGTAGGAGCTCCTACGAGCAGTACTTC	CASSDPLGRSSYEQYF
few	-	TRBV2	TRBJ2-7	TGTGCCAGTAGGGGGGACGAGCAGTACTTC	CASRGDEQYF
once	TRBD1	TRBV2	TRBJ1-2	TGTGCCAGCCCGGAAGGGAAGACAGGGGGCGTGGGCGGCTACACCTTC	CASPEGKTGGVGGYTF
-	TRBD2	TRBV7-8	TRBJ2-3	TGTGCCAGCATGCCTAGCGGGGGGGTCACAGATACGCAGTATTTT	CASMPSGGVTDTQYF
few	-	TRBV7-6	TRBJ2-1	TGTGCCAGCAGCCCGAGAGGAGCCCGTAGCTCCTACAATGAGCAGTTCTTC	CASSPRGARSSYNEQFF
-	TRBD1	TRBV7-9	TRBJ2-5	TGTGCCAGCAGCTCTATGGACAGGGGAAGTTTAGAGACCCAGTACTTC	CASSSMDRGSLETQYF
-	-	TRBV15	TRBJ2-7	TGTGCCACCAGCAGAGTCCCGGAAACCTACGAGCAGTACTTC	CATSRVPETYEQYF
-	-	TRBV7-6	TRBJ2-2	TGTGCCAGCATGCTGGAGACCGGGGAGCTGTTTTTT	CASMLETGELFF
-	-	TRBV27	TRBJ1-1	TGTGCCAGCAGTTACTTCGGAGCCGAAGCTTTCTTT	CASSYFGAEAFF
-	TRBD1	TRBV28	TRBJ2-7	TGTGCCAGCACCCTACACTTACAGGGGAGCTCCTACGAGCAGTACTTC	CASTLHLQGSSYEQYF
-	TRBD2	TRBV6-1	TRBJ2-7	TGTGCCAGCAGCGCAGCGGGAGCGAGCTACGAGCAGTACTTC	CASSAAGASYEQYF
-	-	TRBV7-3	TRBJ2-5	TGTGCCAGCAGTGACGGGGTTAGGGAGACCCAGTACTTC	CASSDGVRETQYF
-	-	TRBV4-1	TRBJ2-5	TGCGCCAGCAGCCAAGAGGAGGAGGAGACCCAGTACTTC	CASSQEEEETQYF
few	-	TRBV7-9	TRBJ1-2	TGTGCCAGCAGCTCACCCCTCAGGGTAGCCTATGGCTACACCTTC	CASSSPLRVAYGYTF
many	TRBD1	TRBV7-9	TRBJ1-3	TGTGCCAGCAGCCCGCCGGGACAGGGGGGAAACACCATATATTTT	CASSPPGQGGNTIYF
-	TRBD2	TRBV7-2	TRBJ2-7	TGTGCCAGCAGCCTGGGACTAGCGGGGGGTACCTACGAGCAGTACTTC	CASSLGLAGGTYEQYF
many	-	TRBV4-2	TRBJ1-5	TGTGCCAGCAGCCCACGAGGGAGCGGCAATCAGCCCCAGCATTTT	CASSPRGSGNQPQHF
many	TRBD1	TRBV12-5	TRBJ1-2	TGTGCTAGTGGTTTGACCCCAGGGGGCGGCTACACCTTC	CASGLTPGGGYTF
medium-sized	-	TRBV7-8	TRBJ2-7	TGTGCCAGCAGCTTAGAGAGGGGAGCCTACGAGCAGTACTTC	CASSLERGAYEQYF
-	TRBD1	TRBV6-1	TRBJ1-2	TGTGCCAGCAGTTGGTTCGGGGCAGGGGGCGCGGATGGCTACACCTTC	CASSWFGAGGADGYTF